The T cell receptor (beta chain) under discussion was sequenced for a study of T cell changes during pregnancy in multiple sclerosis. Assay used: immunoSEQ multiplex PCR; TCRdb lists only in-frame clones, some missing. The sample has 70,000 to 95,000 clones; about 93% are singletons. Germline V CDR1 and CDR2: SGHDN, FVKESK. J gave up 8 bases and V 3 bases, and 12 bases lay outside the gene matches. The CDR3 spans 15 residues. Specimen: peripheral blood, collected in the first trimester of pregnancy. This sequence joins TRBV14 and TRBJ1-2; 7 bases match TRBD1. The TCR originated in a female donor with multiple sclerosis, enrolled in a pregnancy study. In DNA, the CDR3 is TGTGCCAGCAGCCATACGGAAGGGACAGTAGGCGGCTACACCTTC. Translating gives CASSHTEGTVGGYTF.